This T cell receptor (beta chain) originates from a study of identical twins. In this sample, this clonotype turned up a few times. TCRdb re-analysed the 5' RACE reads in MiXCR, keeping a single row per CDR3 protein. The sample holds approximately 350,000 distinct CDR3 sequences, around an eighth seen once. Germline V gene data show CDR1 as ENHRY and CDR2 as SYGVKD. The V and J ends lost 2 bases and 2 bases respectively, with 5 bases between them. This CDR3 region has 13 residues. A further study also used this sample, focusing on yellow fever vaccine responses in identical twins.

V and J are TRBV10-3 and TRBJ2-3, with D unclear. Sequences were obtained from CD8+ T cells sorted from blood. The clonotype originates from a woman younger than 35 in good health. The CDR3 loop reads CAISEGLTDTQYF. The CDR3 region has the DNA TGTGCCATCAGTGAGGGCCTCACAGATACGCAGTATTTT.